This T cell receptor beta chain came from a study of CD8+ T cells in alopecia areata. The authors extracted RNA and reverse transcribed it into cDNA as the sequencing template. TCRdb keeps only in-frame clones here, not all; method: immunoSEQ multiplex PCR. The repertoire holds 95,000 to 120,000 clones, 59% seen once, with more than 20% in the top ten. This CDR3 has 12 amino acids. Germline lookup yields CDR1 PRHDT and CDR2 FYEKMQ (reference sequence). V lost 4 bases to trimming and J lost 5 bases, with 8 bases between them. The receptor was derived from a human donor in good health. The sequenced sample was CD8+ T cells sorted from blood. The rearrangement joins TRBV13 to TRBJ2-5; no clear D. CDR3 sequence (DNA): TGTGCCAGCAGCTCGGAGTTGGAGACCCAGTACTTC. As protein: CASSSELETQYF.